Below are 14 T cell receptor beta chains sequenced from a single sample in a study of CD8 T cells in ankylosing spondylitis (dated by TCRdb to 2016 to 2017). The library was prepared using 5' RACE. Reads for this sample came from an Illumina HiSeq 2500. TCRdb applied fastp at Q25 and MiXCR to the public reads, then kept only in-frame beta chains. Each CDR3 protein appears once, grouped with its most common genes and DNA. This sample lists about 130,000 distinct CDR3 sequences; approximately 10% were detected once. In total, the top ten clones hold roughly 3.3% of the sample. Material: blood, either unsorted or a sorted T cell fraction (not recorded which). These receptors were obtained from a male donor with ankylosing spondylitis or in good health (not recorded which).

This clonotype was picked up a small number of times. The CDR3 DNA reads as TGTGCCAGCAGCCAACAGGGCCTAGTTTCTGAGCAGTTCTTC. This translates into CASSQQGLVSEQFF. The chain has TRBV3-1 and TRBJ2-1; maybe TRBD1 (5 bases). Germline V gene sequence: CDR1 LGHDT, CDR2 YNNKEL (reference sequence). This CDR3 is 14 amino acids long. V lost 2 bases, J lost 9 bases, and 14 bases lay in between.

Only a few counts were recorded for this clonotype. The chain employs TRBV6-2 or TRBV6-3 and TRBJ1-2; 8 bases line up with TRBD1. The CDR3 has 13 residues. Germline V gene data show CDR1 as MNHEY and CDR2 as SVGEGT. Trimming removed 6 bases from V and 13 bases from J; junction bases left unmatched: 13. This CDR3 reads CASSVGAGGYGTF. CDR3 nucleotide sequence: TGTGCCAGCAGCGTCGGGGCAGGGGGCTACGGCACCTTC.

There are many counts of this clonotype. The chain combines TRBV5-1 with TRBJ2-1; 9 nucleotides match TRBD1. Germline trimming cut 4 bases from V and 5 bases from J; bases unmatched to any gene: 10. There are 16 residues in the CDR3. The germline V gene encodes CDR1 SGHRS and CDR2 YFSETQ. The CDR3 sequence is CASSPRTGDMHNEQFF. The DNA for the CDR3 is TGCGCCAGCAGCCCCCGGACAGGGGATATGCACAATGAGCAGTTCTTC.

Only a few counts were recorded for this clonotype. The chain links TRBV20-1 to TRBJ2-3; D is uncertain. Looked up from germline, CDR1 is DFQATT and CDR2 is SNEGSKA (reference sequence). The length of the CDR3 is 14 residues. The V end lost 6 bases, the J end lost 0 bases, and 13 bases lay between the germline ends. DNA of the CDR3: TGCAGTGCAATGACGCCAACTAGCACAGATACGCAGTATTTT. As protein: CSAMTPTSTDTQYF.

This clonotype was seen a few times. The rearrangement links TRBV6-5 to TRBJ1-4; no clear D gene. V dropped 4 bases and J dropped 5 bases, with 17 bases sitting between them. Germline-derived CDR1 and CDR2 are MNHEY and SVGAGI. The CDR3 consists of 16 residues. CDR3: CASSFSRGTGNEKLFF. In nucleotides, the CDR3 is TGTGCCAGCAGTTTTTCGCGTGGTACTGGCAATGAAAAACTGTTTTTT.

CDR3 sequence: CSARGKNEQFF. CDR3 DNA: TGCAGTGCTAGAGGCAAAAATGAGCAGTTCTTC. The V gene is TRBV20-1, the J gene TRBJ2-1; D uncertain. V lost 1 base to trimming and J lost 7 bases, with 5 bases between them. Germline loops: CDR1 DFQATT, CDR2 SNEGSKA (reference sequence). This CDR3 has 11 amino acids.

This clonotype was picked up many times. The V gene is TRBV3-1, the J gene TRBJ2-3, with a possible D match to TRBD2 (6 bases). CDR1 and CDR2 from the germline V gene are LGHDT and YNNKEL (reference sequence). Trimming took 4 bases from V and 2 from J, leaving 19 bases between them. CDR3 length: 17 residues. CDR3 bases: TGTGCCAGCAGCCGTACTAGGGGACTGAGCTCCACAGATACGCAGTATTTT. This codes for CASSRTRGLSSTDTQYF.

V and J are TRBV12-3 or TRBV12-4 and TRBJ1-4, with a weak D call TRBD1 (5 bases). Trimming shortened V by 5 bases and J by 6 bases, and 19 bases separated the two germline ends. CDR3 size: 16 residues. This CDR3 is CASSPPVGQGHEKLFF. In DNA form, the CDR3 reads TGTGCCAGCAGTCCCCCTGTTGGGCAGGGTCATGAAAAACTGTTTTTT.

In this sample, this clonotype turned up many times. This rearrangement joins TRBV15 to TRBJ1-2; TRBD1 agrees at 7 bases. The CDR3 has 15 residues. Germline V CDR1 and CDR2: LNHNV, YYDKDF (reference sequence). V trimming: 1 base; J trimming: 7 bases; junction bases outside the gene matches: 9. The CDR3 bases are TGTGCCACCAGCAGAGCCTCCGGGACAGCTTCTGGCTACACCTTC. Its protein is CATSRASGTASGYTF. The full variable domain, with the rest looked up from reference TRBV15 and TRBJ1-2, is DAMVIQNPRYQVTQFGKPVTLSCSQTLNHNVMYWYQQKSSQAPKLLFHYYDKDFNNEADTPDNFQSRRPNTSFCFLDIRSPGLGDTAMYLCATSRASGTASGYTFGSGTRLTVV.

This clonotype was detected many times. The chain employs TRBV15 and TRBJ2-1; tentative D call: TRBD2 (5 bases). This CDR3 is built from 17 residues. The germline V gene has CDR1 LNHNV and CDR2 YYDKDF (reference sequence). The V end was cut by 0 bases, the J end by 5 bases, with 17 bases between. This chain's CDR3 is CATSRESTRVQNNEQFF. CDR3 DNA sequence: TGTGCCACCAGCAGAGAATCTACGCGGGTCCAAAACAATGAGCAGTTCTTC. Drawing the rest from reference TRBV15 and TRBJ2-1, the complete variable domain is DAMVIQNPRYQVTQFGKPVTLSCSQTLNHNVMYWYQQKSSQAPKLLFHYYDKDFNNEADTPDNFQSRRPNTSFCFLDIRSPGLGDTAMYLCATSRESTRVQNNEQFFGPGTRLTVL.

Ten or more counts support this clonotype. The chain carries TRBV7-2 and TRBJ2-4; the match to TRBD2 covers 10 bases. The ends lost 1 base at V and 6 bases at J; junction bases unmatched: 0. CDR1 and CDR2 (germline): SGHTA, FQGNSA. The CDR3 length is 14 residues. CDR3 loop: CASSLGTSGNIQYF. CDR3 DNA sequence: TGTGCCAGCAGCTTAGGGACTAGCGGAAACATTCAGTACTTC.

This clonotype was seen ten or more times. This rearrangement joins TRBV5-1 to TRBJ2-3; possible D gene TRBD1, 6 bases. V lost 4 bases to trimming and J lost 2 bases, with 14 bases between them. Looked up from germline, CDR1 is SGHRS and CDR2 is YFSETQ. The length of the CDR3 is 15 residues. The CDR3 here is CASSRTGHDTDTQYF. CDR3 nucleotide sequence: TGCGCCAGCAGCCGGACGGGACACGACACAGATACGCAGTATTTT.

In regard to this clonotype: A much larger clone is a single base away; this may be a read error. CDR3 sequence reads: CASSPRGINLSYYNEQFF. The CDR3 nucleotides are TGTGCCAGCAGTCCCAGGGGTATAAACCTCAGCTACTACAATGAGCAGTTCTTC. This chain links TRBV27 with TRBJ2-1, with a possible D match to TRBD1 (6 bases). V lost 5 bases, J lost 3 bases, and 23 bases lay in between. CDR1 is MNHEY and CDR2 is SMNVEV in the germline V gene (reference sequence). CDR3 length: 18 residues.

This clonotype was seen at least ten times. V usage is TRBV4-3 and J usage is TRBJ2-4; a possible D gene is TRBD1 (6 bases). The CDR3 has 20 amino acids. V was cut by 4 bases and J by 0 bases, with 25 bases left in between. The V gene's germline CDR1 is LGHNA and CDR2 YSLEER. The CDR3 sequence is CASSRAISRGQWEAKNIQYF. DNA for the CDR3: TGCGCCAGCAGCCGAGCGATTTCCCGCGGACAGTGGGAAGCCAAAAACATTCAGTACTTC.